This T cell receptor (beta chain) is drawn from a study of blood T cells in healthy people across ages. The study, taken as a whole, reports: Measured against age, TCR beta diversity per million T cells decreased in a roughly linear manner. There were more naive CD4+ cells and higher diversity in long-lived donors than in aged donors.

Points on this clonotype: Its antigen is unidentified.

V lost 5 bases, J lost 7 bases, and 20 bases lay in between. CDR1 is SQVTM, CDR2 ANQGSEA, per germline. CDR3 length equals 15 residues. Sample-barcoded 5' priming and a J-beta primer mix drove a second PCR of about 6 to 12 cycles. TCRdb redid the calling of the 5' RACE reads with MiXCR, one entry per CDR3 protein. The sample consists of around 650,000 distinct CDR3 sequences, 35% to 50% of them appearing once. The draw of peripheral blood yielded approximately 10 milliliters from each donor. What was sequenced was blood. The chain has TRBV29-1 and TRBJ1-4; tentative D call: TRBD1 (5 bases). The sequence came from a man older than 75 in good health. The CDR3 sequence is CSVRPGRATSEKLFF. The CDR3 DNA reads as TGCAGCGTTAGACCGGGACGGGCAACAAGTGAAAAACTGTTTTTT.